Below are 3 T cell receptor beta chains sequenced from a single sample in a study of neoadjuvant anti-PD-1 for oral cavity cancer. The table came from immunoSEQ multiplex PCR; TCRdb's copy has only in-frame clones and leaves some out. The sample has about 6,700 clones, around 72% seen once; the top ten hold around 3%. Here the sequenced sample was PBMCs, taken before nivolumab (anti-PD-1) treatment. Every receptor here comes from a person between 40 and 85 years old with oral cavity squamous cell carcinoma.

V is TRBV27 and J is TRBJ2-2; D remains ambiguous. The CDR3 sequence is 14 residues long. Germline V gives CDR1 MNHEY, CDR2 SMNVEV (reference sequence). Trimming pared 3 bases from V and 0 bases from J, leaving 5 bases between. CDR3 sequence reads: CASSFPANTGELFF. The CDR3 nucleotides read TGTGCCAGCAGTTTCCCAGCGAACACCGGGGAGCTGTTTTTT.

CDR3 sequence (DNA): TGTGCCAGCAGTTCCGGACAGGGGGGCTTCTCCTATAATTCACCCCTCCACTTT. Translated, it gives CASSSGQGGFSYNSPLHF. This chain connects TRBV27 to TRBJ1-6, with 10 bases that match TRBD1. Germline values: CDR1 MNHEY, CDR2 SMNVEV (reference sequence). CDR3 length: 18 amino acids. After removal of 4 bases from V and 0 bases from J, the junction contained 6 bases not matched to a gene.

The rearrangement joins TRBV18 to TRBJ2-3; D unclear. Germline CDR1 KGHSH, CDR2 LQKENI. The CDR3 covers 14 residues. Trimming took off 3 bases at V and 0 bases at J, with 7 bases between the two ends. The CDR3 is CASSPQRSTDTQYF. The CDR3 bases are TGTGCCAGCTCACCCCAGCGAAGCACAGATACGCAGTATTTT.